Sequencing of this T cell receptor (beta chain) was carried out in a study of T-cell memory formation after mild COVID-19 (dated by TCRdb to 2020 to 2023). For context, the study as a whole: TCR sequence clusters from the two donors were largely donor specific. Longitudinal TCRalpha and TCRbeta repertoire sequencing tracked T-cell clones expanding and contracting after mild COVID-19 in two donors. The cohort was made up of two young adult volunteers, one female and one male, who were previously healthy.

For sequencing, an Illumina NovaSeq 6000 was employed. TCRalpha and TCRbeta cDNA libraries were constructed by 5'RACE with constant-segment primers, with sample barcodes and unique molecular identifiers being introduced. Trizol reagent was used to extract RNA from every sample. Library amplification was performed in two PCR steps, and a second sample barcode and Illumina TruSeq adapters were introduced in the second step. The libraries were sequenced on an Illumina NovaSeq using 2 x 150 bp paired-end reads. Per the authors' processing: The reads were demultiplexed and collapsed into UMI-guided consensus sequences using migec v1.2.7. With mixcr v2.1.11, UMI consensuses were aligned to TRA and TRB V and J templates and assembled into clonotypes. A clonotype was counted as expanded or contracted only if both edgeR and NoisET called the change significant, with noise models trained on biological replicates. For edgeR calls, the cutoffs were a false discovery rate-adjusted p below 0.01 and a log2 fold-change threshold of 1. As an exploratory analysis of dynamics, max-normalized trajectories of the 1000 most abundant clonotypes were examined with PCA combined with hierarchical clustering. Separately sequenced CD4+ and CD8+ repertoires were used to assign a CD4 or CD8 phenotype to each responding clone. TCRdb handled the public reads itself, with Q25 trimming in fastp and clone calling in MiXCR, and kept productive beta chains. One record per CDR3 amino acid sequence lists the most common genes and DNA. TCRdb assigned the V and J calls; the authors' analysis was not used. The sample contains 150,000 to 200,000 distinct CDR3 sequences, about 14% of them found a single time. The top ten clonotypes cover roughly an eighth of the sample.

Overall results and qualifications from the work: From day 15 to 85, contracting clones showed balanced CD4/CD8 phenotypes, whereas a second wave of clones that expanded from day 15 to 37 leaned towards CD4+. The second-wave clones that peaked on day 37 were not confirmed to be SARS-CoV-2 specific. Contracting CD4+ clones were located mainly in the CM and EM memory subsets, whereas CD8+ clones were found to be enriched in EMRA. The study covered only a couple of mild cases, and larger cohorts including severe cases with pre-infection samples were considered necessary. Some responding clones were detected in pre-infection memory, which suggested that pre-existing cross-reactive memory T cells had joined the SARS-CoV-2 response.

The CDR3 runs 16 residues from the cysteine to the phenylalanine. Of the read, only the CDR3 DNA is kept; its 48 bases are in frame from base 1. The germline V gene (reference sequence) specifies LGHDT as CDR1 and YNNKEL as CDR2. The germline V and J ends show losses of 0 bases and 4 bases respectively, and no gene match explains 6 bases of the junction. Ficoll-Paque density gradient centrifugation was the method used to isolate PBMCs. Turning to this clonotype: Which antigen it targets is not known. Base-call qualities are not available, and no considerably larger clone is one nucleotide away.

Input material: PBMCs or a T cell subset sorted from them (not recorded which). The TCR sequence derives from an adult woman who had mild COVID-19 (a few samples of this study predate the infection). The sample titles of this study are shuffled in the database, so cell type and time point are left out; the donor was told from shared clones. The chain is encoded by TRBV3-1 joined to TRBJ1-1; 9 middle bases align to TRBD1. The CDR3 protein sequence reads: CASSQDPLTGGTEAFF. The nucleotide sequence reads TGTGCCAGCAGCCAAGATCCCCTGACAGGGGGCACTGAAGCTTTCTTT.